The rows below give T cell receptor beta chains drawn from one sample of a study of T cells in Graves' hyperthyroidism and ophthalmopathy. MiXCR, applied by TCRdb to the multiplex PCR reads, yields one record per CDR3 protein. Of fewer than 750,000 distinct CDR3 sequences listed, roughly 14% are singletons. Input material: blood. The receptors were sampled from a woman aged 40-49 years with Graves' ophthalmopathy. CDR3s include the opening cysteine and the closing phenylalanine or tryptophan. The D gene is left open where the match is weak. Not all rows give a size; the values are once, few, many and, for expanded clones, a class.

>14|TRBV2|few|.|TRBJ1-1
CASNPGVLKIGAFF
TGTGCCAGCAACCCGGGAGTCCTGAAAATCGGAGCTTTCTTT
>15|TRBV6-8|many|.|TRBJ2-7
CASSYLDTLFDEQYF
TGTGCCAGCAGTTACTTGGACACTTTATTCGACGAGCAGTACTTC
>15|TRBV6-2/TRBV6-3|many|.|TRBJ1-3
CASSSNYPRGNTIYF
TGTGCCAGCAGTTCGAACTATCCGCGGGGAAACACCATATATTTT
>19|TRBV11-2|many|.|TRBJ2-2
CASSLEHLKHFANTGELFF
TGTGCCAGCAGCTTAGAACATCTGAAACATTTTGCGAACACCGGGGAGCTGTTTTTT
>14|TRBV7-3|.|.|TRBJ2-7
CASSSRGLRGEQYF
TGTGCCAGCAGCTCCAGGGGCCTTCGGGGCGAGCAGTACTTC
>14|TRBV2|many|.|TRBJ2-5
CASSAVTEGETQYF
TGTGCCAGCAGTGCTGTTACAGAGGGGGAGACCCAGTACTTC
>16|TRBV19|.|TRBD2|TRBJ2-5
CASSIKASGRSQTQYF
TGTGCCAGTAGTATAAAGGCTAGCGGGAGAAGTCAGACCCAGTACTTC
>15|TRBV4-2|many|.|TRBJ1-4
CASSQDVGWDEKLFF
TGTGCCAGCAGCCAAGATGTGGGGTGGGATGAAAAACTGTTTTTT
>13|TRBV20-1|many|.|TRBJ1-1
CSASKGQMIEAFF
TGCAGTGCTTCCAAAGGACAGATGATTGAAGCTTTCTTT
>16|TRBV4-2|many|.|TRBJ2-7
CASSQEWGGGGNEQYF
TGTGCCAGCAGCCAAGAATGGGGAGGTGGAGGCAACGAGCAGTACTTC
>15|TRBV15|.|.|TRBJ2-7
CATSRDEARRYEQYF
TGTGCCACCAGCAGAGATGAGGCCCGACGTTACGAGCAGTACTTC
>14|TRBV15|many|.|TRBJ2-7
CATSRDGKSYEQYF
TGTGCCACCAGCAGAGACGGGAAATCCTACGAGCAGTACTTC
>14|TRBV29-1|many|TRBD2|TRBJ2-5
CSVQASGVGETQYF
TGCAGCGTCCAGGCTAGCGGCGTCGGGGAGACCCAGTACTTC
>13|TRBV28|many|.|TRBJ2-7
CASSFAGTYEQYF
TGTGCCAGCAGTTTCGCAGGAACCTACGAGCAGTACTTC
>17|TRBV6-2/TRBV6-3|many|TRBD1|TRBJ1-1
CASSLTRQGSMNTEAFF
TGTGCCAGCAGTCTTACCCGACAGGGGTCGATGAACACTGAAGCTTTCTTT
>15|TRBV7-6|.|TRBD1|TRBJ2-7
CASSLGMQGAGEQYF
TGTGCCAGCAGCTTAGGGATGCAGGGGGCGGGCGAGCAGTACTTC
>14|TRBV6-2/TRBV6-3|many|.|TRBJ1-2
CASSPPWIGNGYTF
TGTGCCAGCAGCCCACCCTGGATCGGCAATGGCTACACCTTC
>14|TRBV6-2/TRBV6-3|.|.|TRBJ2-5
CASSYAGESETQYF
TGTGCCAGCAGTTACGCAGGGGAATCGGAGACCCAGTACTTC
>18|TRBV20-1|.|TRBD2|TRBJ2-5
CSARDLAGGSMGQETQYF
TGCAGTGCTAGAGATTTAGCGGGAGGGAGTATGGGACAAGAGACCCAGTACTTC
>15|TRBV12-3/TRBV12-4|.|.|TRBJ1-6
CASTAGASYNSPLHF
TGTGCCAGCACGGCCGGCGCTTCCTATAATTCACCCCTCCACTTT
>15|TRBV11-2|many|.|TRBJ2-6
CASSLIRSGANVLTF
TGTGCCAGCAGCTTAATTCGAAGTGGGGCCAACGTCCTGACTTTC
>15|TRBV11-1|many|.|TRBJ2-7
CASSPAPSRSYEQYF
TGTGCCAGCAGCCCTGCGCCTAGCCGTTCCTACGAGCAGTACTTC
>12|TRBV20-1|many|.|TRBJ1-1
CSAPQLNTEAFF
TGCAGTGCTCCCCAGCTTAACACTGAAGCTTTCTTT
>17|TRBV5-1|.|TRBD1|TRBJ2-6
CATSPGQGAPGANVLTF
TGCGCCACCAGCCCGGGACAGGGGGCGCCGGGGGCCAACGTCCTGACTTTC
>16|TRBV12-3/TRBV12-4|.|TRBD1|TRBJ1-5
CASSFSRTGNNQPQHF
TGTGCCAGCAGTTTTAGCAGGACAGGGAACAATCAGCCCCAGCATTTT
>15|TRBV6-1|many|TRBD2|TRBJ2-7
CASRETLAGVYEQYF
TGTGCCAGCAGGGAGACTTTGGCGGGAGTTTACGAGCAGTACTTC
>17|TRBV11-2|.|TRBD2|TRBJ2-2
CASSFLRAGGPTGELFF
TGTGCCAGCAGCTTCCTGAGGGCGGGAGGGCCCACCGGGGAGCTGTTTTTT
>11|TRBV11-2|many|.|TRBJ2-7
CASTRLVEQYF
TGTGCCAGCACCCGGCTAGTCGAGCAGTACTTC
>15|TRBV28|many|TRBD2|TRBJ2-7
CASSSDSGFSYEQYF
TGTGCCAGCAGCTCCGATAGCGGGTTCTCCTACGAGCAGTACTTC